Below, 13 T cell receptor beta chains from the same sample are listed, as sequenced in a study of T cell responses to AZD1222 COVID-19 vaccine. TCRdb's copy holds only in-frame clones and misses some; the assay was immunoSEQ multiplex PCR. The sample shows approximately 76,000 clones, over 80% of them seen only once. Specimen: peripheral blood, collected on day 0 of AZD1222 vaccination. These TCRs come from an adult in good health.

The CDR3 sequence: CASSPDRTRGYGYTF. The CDR3 region has the DNA TGCGCCAGCAGCCCGGACAGGACCCGAGGCTATGGCTACACCTTC. The rearrangement uses TRBV4-3 and TRBJ1-2; 7 nucleotides align to TRBD1. CDR1 and CDR2 (germline): LGHNA, YSLEER. The junction had 9 bases not matched to a gene; V was cut back by 4 bases and J by 4 bases. This CDR3 is built from 15 residues.

The V and J genes are TRBV6-2 or TRBV6-3 and TRBJ1-2; D gene unclear. V lost 5 bases and J 4 bases, leaving 11 bases between the germline ends. Germline CDR1 MNHEY, CDR2 SVGEGT. CDR3 length: 13 amino acids. CDR3 region: CASSNPGFYGYTF. The DNA of the CDR3 is TGTGCCAGCAGTAACCCGGGATTCTATGGCTACACCTTC.

This sequence joins TRBV7-9 and TRBJ1-2; TRBD1 matches 7 bases. Germline CDR1 and CDR2: SEHNR and FQNEAQ (reference sequence). The CDR3 runs to 14 residues. Trimming cost V 5 bases and J 8 bases; bases outside gene matches: 11. CDR3 residues: CASSPDNRQGGYTF. In DNA form, the CDR3 reads TGTGCCAGCAGCCCCGACAACCGACAGGGCGGCTACACCTTC.

This clone appeared once. The chain links TRBV7-8 to TRBJ2-7; 9 nucleotides line up with TRBD2. Germline trimming cut 5 bases from V and 0 bases from J; bases unmatched to any gene: 11. CDR1 and CDR2 (germline): SGHVS, FQNEAQ. The CDR3 is made up of 17 amino acids. CDR3 DNA: TGTGCCAGCAGCCCGACTAGCGGCGGGATTCGCTCCTACGAGCAGTACTTC. Encoded protein: CASSPTSGGIRSYEQYF. Full variable domain (missing parts from reference TRBV7-8 and TRBJ2-7): GAGVSQSPRYKVAKRGQDVALRCDPISGHVSLFWYQQALGQGPEFLTYFQNEAQLDKSGLPSDRFFAERPEGSVSTLKIQRTQQEDSAVYLCASSPTSGGIRSYEQYFGPGTRLTVT.

The rearrangement joins TRBV27 to TRBJ1-6; D gene ambiguous. Germline loops: CDR1 MNHEY, CDR2 SMNVEV (reference sequence). The CDR3 consists of 13 residues. The ends were cut back, 5 bases at V and 6 bases at J, with 8 bases in the middle. The CDR3 spells CASSNGFNSPLHF. The CDR3 bases are TGTGCCAGCAGTAATGGATTTAATTCACCCCTCCACTTT.

J is TRBJ2-1 and V is TRBV27, with D hard to call. CDR1 and CDR2 (germline): MNHEY, SMNVEV (reference sequence). Trimming took off 1 base at V and 5 bases at J, with 0 bases between the two ends. The CDR3 totals 11 residues. In nucleotides, the CDR3 is TGTGCCAGCAGTTTATACAATGAGCAGTTCTTC. This codes for CASSLYNEQFF.

V gene TRBV6-6 combines with J gene TRBJ1-3, with D uncertain. Germline CDR1 and CDR2: MNHNY and SVGAGI (reference sequence). This CDR3 has 14 amino acids. Trimming shortened V by 2 bases and J by 4 bases, and 9 bases separated the two germline ends. The CDR3 loop is CASSYPSLGNTIYF. CDR3 in DNA: TGTGCCAGCAGTTACCCATCCCTGGGAAACACCATATATTTT.

The J gene is TRBJ2-3, the V gene TRBV9; 7 bases are shared with TRBD1. CDR3 length: 14 amino acids. Germline values: CDR1 SGDLS, CDR2 YYNGEE. Trimming at V came to 2 bases and at J to 5 bases, leaving 5 bases not matched to a gene. The CDR3 sequence: CASSVEGAQDTQYF. The DNA for the CDR3 is TGTGCCAGCAGCGTTGAGGGGGCGCAAGATACGCAGTATTTT.

V gene TRBV3-1 (or the pseudogene TRBV3-2) combines with J gene TRBJ1-1; TRBD1 aligns across 7 bases. The germline V gene has CDR1 LGHDT and CDR2 YNNKEL (reference sequence). Germline trimming cut 4 bases from V and 4 bases from J; bases unmatched to any gene: 9. This CDR3 has 15 amino acids. CDR3 protein: CASSPAGRGVTEAFF. CDR3 nucleotide sequence: TGTGCCAGCAGCCCGGCCGGCAGGGGGGTCACTGAAGCTTTCTTT.

The chain employs TRBV5-1 and TRBJ2-7; D gene unclear. The V gene's germline CDR1 is SGHRS and CDR2 YFSETQ. The CDR3 covers 14 residues. V lost 6 bases, J lost 3 bases, and 16 bases lay in between. In DNA form, the CDR3 reads TGCGCCAGCACCCGGACCGACAAACTCTACGAGCAGTACTTC. Protein sequence: CASTRTDKLYEQYF.

V gene TRBV10-2 combines with J gene TRBJ2-7, with D possibly being TRBD1 or TRBD2 (5 bases each). The germline gives CDR1 WSHSY, CDR2 SAAADI. The CDR3 has 11 residues. V lost 8 bases and J 7 bases, leaving 12 bases between the germline ends. The CDR3 sequence is CASWDLVEQYF. CDR3 in DNA: TGCGCCAGCTGGGACCTAGTTGAGCAGTACTTC.

The chain has TRBV10-2 and TRBJ2-1; no clear D. Trimming cost V 6 bases and J 4 bases, with 7 bases left between them. The germline V gene has CDR1 WSHSY and CDR2 SAAADI. The CDR3 is made up of 12 amino acids. CDR3 residues: CASSPRYNEQFF. CDR3 coding DNA: TGCGCCAGCAGCCCTCGATACAATGAGCAGTTCTTC.

The chain combines TRBV9 with TRBJ2-3; 8 bases line up with TRBD1. CDR3 size: 18 residues. The V gene's germline CDR1 is SGDLS and CDR2 YYNGEE. J lost 6 bases, V lost 1 base, and 16 bases had no gene match. The CDR3 sequence: CASSVWPGRTGSGDTQYF. The CDR3 DNA follows: TGTGCCAGCAGCGTATGGCCCGGACGGACAGGGTCAGGCGATACGCAGTATTTT.